One sample yielded the 8 T cell receptor beta chains listed below, sequenced in a study of T cells in Graves' hyperthyroidism and ophthalmopathy. Amplification of TCR beta CDR3 regions was performed using RNA transcripts as template. In the first-round RT-PCR of the TCR CDR3, the HTBI primer set was used. MiXCR, applied by TCRdb to the multiplex PCR reads, yields one record per CDR3 protein. The sample carries approximately 610,000 distinct CDR3 sequences, about 14% recorded once. The sequencing sample was made of blood. Source of these receptors: a woman in her forties with Graves' ophthalmopathy.

This clonotype was seen at least ten times. This sequence joins TRBV3-1 and TRBJ2-7; 7 positions match TRBD1. The CDR3 consists of 14 residues. J gave up 2 bases and V 1 base, and 2 bases lay outside the gene matches. Per the germline V gene, CDR1 is LGHDT and CDR2 is YNNKEL (reference sequence). The DNA for the CDR3 is TGTGCCAGCAGCCAAGTGGGACAGCCCTACGAGCAGTACTTC. Residues: CASSQVGQPYEQYF.

This clonotype was picked up many times. The chain uses TRBV20-1 and TRBJ1-5, with a weak D call TRBD1 (5 bases). The CDR3 covers 14 residues. With 3 bases removed from V and 5 bases from J, the gap between germline ends came to 14 bases. The germline gives CDR1 DFQATT, CDR2 SNEGSKA (reference sequence). The chain's CDR3 is CSASIGTRDQPQHF. CDR3 DNA: TGCAGTGCTAGCATCGGGACCAGGGATCAGCCCCAGCATTTT.

This clonotype was recorded at least ten times. The rearrangement uses TRBV5-6 and TRBJ2-5, with 7 bases identical to TRBD1. Germline CDR1 and CDR2: SGHDT and YYEEEE. The CDR3 totals 15 residues. After removal of 5 bases from V and 1 base from J, the junction contained 8 bases not matched to a gene. CDR3 nucleotides: TGTGCCAGCAGGGACCGAGGACAGGCCCAAGAGACCCAGTACTTC. This sequence encodes CASRDRGQAQETQYF.

This clonotype was found many times. This chain joins TRBV7-3 and TRBJ2-5; tentatively, D is TRBD1 or TRBD2 (5 bases each). The CDR3 contains 15 residues. V was shortened by 2 bases and J by 5 bases, with 15 bases between the two germline ends. The germline V gene encodes CDR1 SGHTA and CDR2 FQGTGA. This CDR3 is CASSLLGTNGETQYF. DNA for the CDR3: TGTGCCAGCAGCTTATTGGGGACCAACGGGGAGACCCAGTACTTC.

This clonotype was seen many times. The gene calls are TRBV19 and TRBJ1-5; D uncertain. There are 14 residues in the CDR3. Trimming left V 5 bases short and J 5 bases short, with 13 bases between. CDR1 and CDR2 (germline): LNHDA, SQIVND (reference sequence). CDR3 in amino acids: CASSPASGDQPQHF. Written as DNA, the CDR3 is TGTGCCAGTAGTCCCGCCAGTGGGGATCAGCCCCAGCATTTT.

This clonotype was counted at least ten times. V is TRBV5-4 and J is TRBJ1-2, with TRBD1 identical over 8 bases. V lost 2 bases, J lost 1 base, and 4 bases stayed unmatched. This CDR3 has 15 amino acids. Germline V gene lookup returns CDR1 SGHNT and CDR2 YYREEE (reference sequence). The CDR3 is CASSLPTGDNYGYTF. In DNA form, the CDR3 reads TGTGCCAGCAGCTTACCGACAGGGGATAACTATGGCTACACCTTC.

This clonotype has only a few counts. The chain employs TRBV19 and TRBJ2-7; D is unresolved. Germline CDR1 and CDR2: LNHDA and SQIVND (reference sequence). The CDR3 spans 16 residues. The V gene lost 3 bases and the J gene lost 0 bases, with 15 bases spanning the gap. The CDR3 DNA is TGTGCCAGTAGTATCAGATCCAAGGGAAACTCCTACGAGCAGTACTTC. It yields the protein CASSIRSKGNSYEQYF. The variable domain in full, completed from reference TRBV19 and TRBJ2-7, reads DGGITQSPKYLFRKEGQNVTLSCEQNLNHDAMYWYRQDPGQGLRLIYYSQIVNDFQKGDIAEGYSVSREKKESFPLTVTSAQKNPTAFYLCASSIRSKGNSYEQYFGPGTRLTVT.

This clonotype was counted many times. V is TRBV24-1 and J is TRBJ2-7; 12 bases are shared with TRBD2. With V trimmed by 4 bases and J by 5 bases, 5 bases remained unmatched. The CDR3 extends over 15 amino acids. Germline values: CDR1 KGHDR, CDR2 SFDVKD. The CDR3 protein is CATSDWTSGTNEQYF. CDR3 bases: TGTGCCACCAGTGACTGGACTAGCGGGACCAACGAGCAGTACTTC.